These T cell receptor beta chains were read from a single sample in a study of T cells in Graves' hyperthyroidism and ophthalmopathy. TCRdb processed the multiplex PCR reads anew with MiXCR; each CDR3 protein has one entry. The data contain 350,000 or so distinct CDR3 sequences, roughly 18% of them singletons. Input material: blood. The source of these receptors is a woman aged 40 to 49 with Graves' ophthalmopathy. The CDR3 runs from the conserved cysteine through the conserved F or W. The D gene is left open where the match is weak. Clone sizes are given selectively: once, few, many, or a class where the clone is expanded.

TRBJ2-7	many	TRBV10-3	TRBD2	TGTGCCATCAGGGCGGGAGGTCGAGAGCAGTACTTC	CAIRAGGREQYF
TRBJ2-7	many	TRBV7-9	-	TGTGCCAGCAGCTTAGCTGGACAGTTTGGGGAGCAGTACTTC	CASSLAGQFGEQYF
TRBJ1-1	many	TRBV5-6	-	TGTGCCAGCAGCTTGTCATTAGGTGAAGCTTTCTTT	CASSLSLGEAFF
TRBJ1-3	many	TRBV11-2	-	TGTGCCAGCAGCTTAGTAGGGGGTGGCCCCGCTGGAAACACCATATATTTT	CASSLVGGGPAGNTIYF
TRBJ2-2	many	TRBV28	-	TGTGCCAGCAGTTTGGGTCCTAACACCGGGGAGCTGTTTTTT	CASSLGPNTGELFF
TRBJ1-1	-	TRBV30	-	TGTGTCAGTAAACAAAACACTGAAGCTTTCTTT	CVSKQNTEAFF
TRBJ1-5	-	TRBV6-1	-	TGTACCAGCAGGGGAAGTGGCAATGAGCCCCAGCATTTT	CTSRGSGNEPQHF
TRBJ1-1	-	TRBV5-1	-	TGCGCCAGCAGCTTGGAGTTCATGCGTGGGCGCGGAGTGAACACTGAAGCTTTCTTT	CASSLEFMRGRGVNTEAFF
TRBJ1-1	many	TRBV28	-	TGTGCCAGCACTAGGGGGGGGATCTCGATACCAAACACTGAAGCTTTCTTT	CASTRGGISIPNTEAFF
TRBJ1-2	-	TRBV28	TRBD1	TGTGCCAGCAGTCGAGGGACAGGGGCCAACGATGGCTACACCTTC	CASSRGTGANDGYTF
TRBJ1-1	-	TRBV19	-	TGTGCCAGTAGTCGTGGAGAGTACACTGAAGCTTTCTTT	CASSRGEYTEAFF
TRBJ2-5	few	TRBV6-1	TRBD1	TGTGCCAGCAGTCTAGGACAGGCGACTCAAGAGACCCAGTACTTC	CASSLGQATQETQYF
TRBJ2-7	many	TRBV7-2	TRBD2	TGTGCCAGCAGCACTGACAGCGGGGGCATCTACGAGCAGTACTTC	CASSTDSGGIYEQYF
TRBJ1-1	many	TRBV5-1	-	TGCGCCAGCAGCCAGCGCGGGAACACTGAAGCTTTCTTT	CASSQRGNTEAFF
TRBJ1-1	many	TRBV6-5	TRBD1	TGTGCCAGCAGTAGGTATCAGACAGGGAGCTTGAGGGAAGCTTTCTTT	CASSRYQTGSLREAFF
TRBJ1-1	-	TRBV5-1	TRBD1	TGCGCCAGCAGCTTGGAGGGACAGGTAGCTGAAGCTTTCTTT	CASSLEGQVAEAFF
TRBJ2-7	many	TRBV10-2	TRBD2	TGCGCCAGCAGTATTGGGACTATAACCTACGAGCAGTACTTC	CASSIGTITYEQYF
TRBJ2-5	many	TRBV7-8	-	TGTGCCAGCAGCTTATACGAGAAGACCCTCCCGTGGGAGACCCAGTACTTC	CASSLYEKTLPWETQYF
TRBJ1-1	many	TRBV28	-	TGTGCCAGCAGTTTAGGTGGGGTATTCACTGAAGCTTTCTTT	CASSLGGVFTEAFF
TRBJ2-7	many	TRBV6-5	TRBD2	TGTGCCAGCAGTCCGGCTAGTGGGGGGAGGGGCTACGAGCAGTACTTC	CASSPASGGRGYEQYF
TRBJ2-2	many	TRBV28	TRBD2	TGTGCCAGCAGGGGCGGGAGTGGGTACACCGGGGAGCTGTTTTTT	CASRGGSGYTGELFF
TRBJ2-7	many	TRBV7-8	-	TGTGCCAGCAGCTTAGGATTGGGGATCTACGAGCAGTACTTC	CASSLGLGIYEQYF
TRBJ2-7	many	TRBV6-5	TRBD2	TGTGCCAGCACCTACCTAGCGGGAGTAGGCAACGAGCAGTACTTC	CASTYLAGVGNEQYF
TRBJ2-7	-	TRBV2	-	TGTGCCAGCAGTGGGGACGGCTTTGAGCAGTACTTC	CASSGDGFEQYF
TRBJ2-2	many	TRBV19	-	TGTGCCAGTAGTTTCGCGGTGGGACCGAACACCGGGGAGCTGTTTTTT	CASSFAVGPNTGELFF
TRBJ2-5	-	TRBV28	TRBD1	TGTGCCAGCAGCGGACAGGGGGCGCAGACCCAGTACTTC	CASSGQGAQTQYF
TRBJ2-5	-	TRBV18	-	TGTGCCAGCTCACCGGGGCCCACCCCCGCGACCCAGTACTTC	CASSPGPTPATQYF
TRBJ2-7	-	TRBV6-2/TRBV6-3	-	TGTGCCAGCAGTTCCCGGCGCTCTAGGAGCTACGAGCAGTCCTTC	CASSSRRSRSYEQSF
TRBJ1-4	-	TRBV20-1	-	TGCAGTGCTAGAGACCTAGGGGGGGGAGGCTATGAAAAACTGTTTTTT	CSARDLGGGGYEKLFF
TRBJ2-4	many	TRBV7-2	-	TGTGCCAGCAGCCTACAGTCTTCCAAAAACATTCAGTACTTC	CASSLQSSKNIQYF
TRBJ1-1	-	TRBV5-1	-	TGCGCCAGCAGCTCGCAAAGAACACTGAACTCTGAAGCTTTCTTT	CASSSQRTLNSEAFF
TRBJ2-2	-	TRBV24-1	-	TGTGCCACCAGCCGAGGGGGGGTCACCGGGGAGCTGTTTTTT	CATSRGGVTGELFF
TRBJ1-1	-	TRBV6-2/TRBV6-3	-	TGTGCCCCGAACCCAGTCGGGGTCGGCACTGAAGCTTTCTTT	CAPNPVGVGTEAFF
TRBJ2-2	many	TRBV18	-	TGTGCCAGCTCACCTCAAGGCAATTCGAACACCGGGGAGCTGTTTTTT	CASSPQGNSNTGELFF
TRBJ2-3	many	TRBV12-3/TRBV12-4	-	TGTGCAACTGGAGGGCCGGATACGCAGTATTTT	CATGGPDTQYF
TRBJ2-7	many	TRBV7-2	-	TGTGCCAGCAGCTTACAGGGGGCGGGAGTTAGATACGAGCAGTACTTC	CASSLQGAGVRYEQYF
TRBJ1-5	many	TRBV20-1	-	TGCAGTACTATCAGGGTGGATAGCAATCAGCCCCAGCATTTT	CSTIRVDSNQPQHF
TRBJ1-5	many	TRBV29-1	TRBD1	TGCAGCGTTGCACAGGGGATGAGTCAGCCCCAGCATTTT	CSVAQGMSQPQHF
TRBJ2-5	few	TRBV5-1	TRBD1	TGCGCCAGCAGGTATACCGGGACAGCAAAGACCCAGTACTTC	CASRYTGTAKTQYF
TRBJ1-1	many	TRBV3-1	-	TGTGCCAGCAGCCAAGGGGTGGACACTGAAGCTTTCTTT	CASSQGVDTEAFF
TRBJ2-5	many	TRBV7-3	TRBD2	TGTGCCAGCAGCCAACTAGCGGGACGGCAAGAGACCCAGTACTTC	CASSQLAGRQETQYF
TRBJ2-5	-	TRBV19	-	TGTGCCAGTAGTCCCCCCGGGACACCACAAGAGACCCAGTACTTC	CASSPPGTPQETQYF
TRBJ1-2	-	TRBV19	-	TGTGCCAGTAGTAGAACAAGTTTTTATGGCTACATCTTC	CASSRTSFYGYIF
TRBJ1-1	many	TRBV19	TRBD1	TGTGCCAGTAGCCAGCCGACAGGGTCGACTGAAGCTTTCTTT	CASSQPTGSTEAFF
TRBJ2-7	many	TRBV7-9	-	TGTGCCAGCAGCCCGCCCGGGACCACCTACGAGCAGTACTTC	CASSPPGTTYEQYF